The sequence of this T cell receptor (beta chain) was determined in a study of shared clonotypes between healthy human individuals. The authors divided CD4+ cells into CD45RA+ naive and CD45RA-negative memory subsets. CDR3 length equals 16 residues. V lost 5 bases and J 1 base, leaving 18 bases between the germline ends. CDR1 is SGHRS, CDR2 YFSETQ, per germline. Each replicate PCR on the sorted subsets used 200 to 250 ng DNA (around 31,000 T cell genomes). As originally analysed: Sequence data from immunoSEQ were junction-only and lacked quality scores; consequently, filtering differed. Sequenced by immunoSEQ multiplex PCR; TCRdb stores in-frame clones only, minus some. V, J and clone size reflect that table, while D and trimming were determined from the DNA. The sample includes fewer than 2.5 million clones, approximately 93% of them seen just once.

The V and J genes are TRBV5-1 and TRBJ2-5; D tentatively fits TRBD1 or TRBD2 (6 bases each). The receptor comes from a man between 18 and 29 years old in good health. Some clones in this sample may be carry-over from other donors' samples. The sample comprised naive CD4+ T cells from PBMCs. Stated subset: CD45RA+ positively selected. The DNA for the CDR3 is TGCGCCAGCAGACGAGGGGGGCCTGGCCCCCAAGAGACCCAGTACTTC. It codes for CASRRGGPGPQETQYF.